This T cell receptor (beta chain) is drawn from a study of blood T cell repertoires in COVID-19. Study summary: Samples representing acute and convalescent COVID-19 were sourced from the United States, Italy and Spain. In each case, the material was cDNA or gDNA derived from T cells, B-cell-depleted T cells, or PBMCs.

In the study's own analysis: From reference gene primer amplification, estimates of nucleated cell counts were derived. Measured with immunoSEQ multiplex PCR; TCRdb has only the in-frame clones, and not every one. For V, J and clone size, that table is used; D and trimming come from the DNA. The sample includes about 240,000 clones, about four fifths seen only once; the top ten take more than 8%. The germline V and J ends were trimmed by 11 bases and 7 bases, with 17 bases remaining between them. Germline V gives CDR1 LNHNV, CDR2 YYDKDF (reference sequence). CDR3 length equals 13 residues. This chain connects TRBV15 to TRBJ1-4; a weak D match, TRBD1 (5 bases). The sequencing input was peripheral blood. The clonotype originates from a woman at least 80 years old with acute or convalescent COVID-19. The CDR3 DNA reads as TGTGCCGCCCGGGGGGGATGGGGTGAAAAACTGTTTTTT. Translated: CAARGGWGEKLFF. Drawing the rest from reference TRBV15 and TRBJ1-4, the complete variable domain is DAMVIQNPRYQVTQFGKPVTLSCSQTLNHNVMYWYQQKSSQAPKLLFHYYDKDFNNEADTPDNFQSRRPNTSFCFLDIRSPGLGDTAMYLCAARGGWGEKLFFGSGTQLSVL.